Below are 27 T cell receptor beta chains sequenced from a single sample in a study of cytomegalovirus exposure and HLA in healthy donors. The PCR contained 60 Vbeta and 13 Jbeta primers. The table came from immunoSEQ multiplex PCR; TCRdb's copy has only in-frame clones and leaves some out. Of more than 90,000 clones in the sample, 65% to 80% were seen once. The sequenced sample consisted of PBMCs. All receptors derive from a man between 40 and 49 years old in good health and CMV-seropositive.

This chain connects TRBV10-3 to TRBJ2-5; tentative D call: TRBD1 (6 bases). The germline gives CDR1 ENHRY, CDR2 SYGVKD. With 0 bases removed from V and 7 bases from J, the gap between germline ends came to 18 bases. CDR3 size: 16 residues. The CDR3: CAISESGTQTGGTQYF. The CDR3 DNA reads TGTGCCATCAGTGAGTCCGGGACACAAACTGGGGGGACCCAGTACTTC.

This clone was seen a handful of times. V usage is TRBV6-1 and J usage is TRBJ2-5; D is uncertain. The CDR3 covers 16 residues. Germline CDR1 reads MNHNS; CDR2 reads SASEGT. With 3 bases removed from V and 4 bases from J, the gap between germline ends came to 18 bases. CDR3 in DNA: TGTGCCAGCAGTGAGCTTCTGGCAGGATATCGAGAGACCCAGTACTTC. This translates into CASSELLAGYRETQYF.

The chain joins TRBV7-2 to TRBJ1-5; D may be TRBD1 (6 bases). The germline gives CDR1 SGHTA, CDR2 FQGNSA. Trimming took off 3 bases at V and 5 bases at J, with 11 bases between the two ends. The CDR3 has 14 amino acids. The CDR3 reads CASSFDYRDQPQHF. CDR3 coding DNA: TGTGCCAGCAGCTTTGATTACAGGGATCAGCCCCAGCATTTT.

This chain joins TRBV2 and TRBJ2-7; D not resolved. The germline V gene encodes CDR1 SNHLY and CDR2 FYNNEI. The CDR3 consists of 11 residues. The ends were cut back, 6 bases at V and 5 bases at J, with 8 bases in the middle. CDR3 DNA: TGTGCCAGCAGAGAGGTTGACGAGCAGTACTTC. Protein sequence: CASREVDEQYF.

V is TRBV28 and J is TRBJ2-5; tentative D call: TRBD1 (6 bases). CDR3 size: 17 residues. CDR1 is MDHEN and CDR2 is SYDVKM in the germline V gene. V was clipped by 1 base and J by 2 bases, with 17 bases between them. CDR3 sequence reads: CASSLYQHGTKQETQYF. In DNA, the CDR3 is TGTGCCAGCAGTTTATACCAACATGGGACAAAGCAAGAGACCCAGTACTTC. Drawing the rest from reference TRBV28 and TRBJ2-5, the complete variable domain is DVKVTQSSRYLVKRTGEKVFLECVQDMDHENMFWYRQDPGLGLRLIYFSYDVKMKEKGDIPEGYSVSREKKERFSLILESASTNQTSMYLCASSLYQHGTKQETQYFGPGTRLLVL.

The V and J genes are TRBV4-3 and TRBJ2-1, with no clear D. V lost 0 bases and J 9 bases, leaving 12 bases between the germline ends. CDR1 LGHNA and CDR2 YSLEER come from the germline V gene. This CDR3 contains 14 residues. The CDR3 loop is CASSQDLQGGEQFF. CDR3 DNA sequence: TGCGCCAGCAGCCAAGATCTTCAAGGCGGTGAGCAGTTCTTC.

The chain has TRBV5-6 and TRBJ2-5, with a weak D call TRBD1 (6 bases). The CDR3 has 19 amino acids. Germline CDR1 is SGHDT and CDR2 is YYEEEE. V was clipped by 5 bases and J by 4 bases, with 30 bases between them. CDR3 DNA: TGTGCCAGCAGTTCAGTGCCGTACAGGGAGCAGAGAACCCGAGAGACCCAGTACTTC. Amino acids: CASSSVPYREQRTRETQYF.

The gene calls are TRBV30 and TRBJ2-2, with 14 positions matching TRBD2. Trimming at V came to 1 base and at J to 6 bases, leaving 4 bases not matched to a gene. The CDR3 extends over 16 amino acids. CDR1 is GTSNPN and CDR2 is SVGIG in the germline V gene (reference sequence). As DNA, the CDR3 is TGTGCCTGGAGTGCAAGACTAGCGGGGGGGGCCGGGGAGCTGTTTTTT. Protein: CAWSARLAGGAGELFF.

V is TRBV9 and J is TRBJ1-6; TRBD1 is a possible D gene (5 bases). Trimming cost V 0 bases and J 9 bases, with 13 bases left between them. Germline V gene lookup returns CDR1 SGDLS and CDR2 YYNGEE. The CDR3 loop spans 15 amino acids. The CDR3 loop is CASSVVGQGGSPLHF. The CDR3 region has the DNA TGTGCCAGCAGCGTAGTAGGGCAGGGTGGTTCACCCCTCCACTTT.

The chain uses TRBV19 and TRBJ1-4, with D possibly being TRBD1 (6 bases). Deletions cut 4 bases from V and 0 bases from J, with 30 bases between. Germline values: CDR1 LNHDA, CDR2 SQIVND (reference sequence). CDR3 length: 22 residues. The CDR3 sequence is CASSRVLNGGALTGTTNEKLFF. CDR3 nucleotide sequence: TGTGCCAGTAGTAGGGTCCTGAACGGGGGGGCGTTAACGGGCACAACTAATGAAAAACTGTTTTTT.

To note about this clone: The junction departs from the called germline gene at one end, perhaps through a read error. The CDR3 nucleotides are TGTGCTAGCAGCCCTGGACAGGGAAGCACAGATACGCAGTATTTT. This codes for CASSPGQGSTDTQYF. V and J are TRBV7-7 and TRBJ2-3, with TRBD1 identical over 8 bases. This CDR3 is 15 amino acids long. Germline CDR1 and CDR2: SSHAT and FNYEAQ (reference sequence).

This clone was picked up a small number of times. The chain links TRBV27 to TRBJ1-5, with D unresolved. V lost 2 bases and J lost 7, with 9 bases in between. The CDR3 runs to 13 residues. In germline, CDR1 is MNHEY, CDR2 SMNVEV (reference sequence). CDR3 sequence reads: CASSLRSSQPQHF. For the CDR3, the DNA is TGTGCCAGCAGTTTACGTTCTAGCCAGCCCCAGCATTTT.

The chain combines TRBV7-8 with TRBJ2-4; TRBD2 is a possible D gene (6 bases). Trimming pared 1 base from V and 8 bases from J, leaving 18 bases between. The CDR3 totals 16 residues. CDR1 is SGHVS and CDR2 is FQNEAQ in the germline V gene. CDR3 region: CASSLGEVGLGYIQYF. The CDR3 bases are TGTGCCAGCAGCTTAGGGGAGGTGGGCCTAGGATACATTCAGTACTTC.

The chain couples TRBV6-4 to TRBJ1-1; D might be TRBD1 (5 bases). The V gene's germline CDR1 is MRHNA and CDR2 SNTAGT. The CDR3 sequence is 13 residues long. With 6 bases removed from V and 1 base from J, the gap between germline ends came to 9 bases. The CDR3 region is CASRNRTNTEAFF. CDR3 DNA sequence: TGTGCCAGCAGAAACAGGACGAACACTGAAGCTTTCTTT.

This clone was picked up many times. The chain couples TRBV4-1 to TRBJ2-3; TRBD2 might be the D (6 bases). V was pared by 0 bases and J by 5 bases, with 15 bases between. The CDR3 has 16 residues. Germline CDR1 MGHRA, CDR2 YSYEKL. CDR3 sequence: CASSQEGRRAGDTQYF. CDR3 sequence (DNA): TGCGCCAGCAGCCAAGAGGGGCGGCGAGCGGGAGATACGCAGTATTTT.

The chain combines TRBV27 with TRBJ2-3; 13 positions match TRBD2. Germline assignment: CDR1 MNHEY and CDR2 SMNVEV (reference sequence). V dropped 6 bases and J dropped 2; count of bases not matched to a gene: 11. The length of the CDR3 is 18 residues. CDR3 protein: CASSPTSGGALITDTQYF. The CDR3 region has the DNA TGTGCCAGCAGCCCCACTAGCGGGGGGGCCTTAATCACAGATACGCAGTATTTT.

The V and J genes are TRBV7-2 and TRBJ2-5; 15 bases align to TRBD2. The CDR3 spans 17 residues. V was pared by 1 base and J by 6 bases, with 6 bases of the junction left unmatched. Germline CDR1 reads SGHTA; CDR2 reads FQGNSA. The CDR3 DNA follows: TGTGCCAGCAGCTTAGGGACTAGCGGGGGGGCAGTAAAGACCCAGTACTTC. Protein sequence: CASSLGTSGGAVKTQYF.

The V gene is TRBV2, the J gene TRBJ2-5, with 7 positions matching TRBD2. The V and J ends lost 3 bases and 4 bases, in that order; junction bases with no gene match: 5. Germline loops: CDR1 SNHLY, CDR2 FYNNEI. This CDR3 is 14 amino acids long. CDR3 loop: CASSELTGGETQYF. For the CDR3, the DNA is TGTGCCAGCAGTGAGTTGACGGGAGGAGAGACCCAGTACTTC.

This clone was found a few times. DNA of the CDR3: TGTGCCAGCAGCTTGGGGCTGACAGGGTTCCCCGAAGCTTTCTTT. Amino acids: CASSLGLTGFPEAFF. The chain employs TRBV5-4 and TRBJ1-1, with 7 bases that match TRBD1. Germline V lookup: CDR1 SGHNT, CDR2 YYREEE (reference sequence). This CDR3 contains 15 residues. V lost 0 bases, J lost 8 bases, and 10 bases stayed unmatched.

This chain uses TRBV7-8 with TRBJ2-2, with D unresolved. With 1 base removed from V and 0 bases from J, the gap between germline ends came to 9 bases. This CDR3 comprises 16 residues. The V gene's germline CDR1 is SGHVS and CDR2 FQNEAQ. This chain's CDR3 is CASSLGAHTNTGELFF. DNA for the CDR3: TGTGCCAGCAGCTTAGGAGCCCATACGAACACCGGGGAGCTGTTTTTT.

The chain has TRBV4-1 and TRBJ2-7; possibly TRBD2 for D (5 bases). The ends were cut back, 2 bases at V and 2 bases at J, with 16 bases in the middle. In germline, CDR1 is MGHRA, CDR2 YSYEKL. CDR3 size: 16 residues. DNA for the CDR3: TGCGCCAGCAGCCAAACTCGTCTCGGGGTGACCTACGAGCAGTACTTC. Protein product: CASSQTRLGVTYEQYF.

This rearrangement joins TRBV6-5 to TRBJ2-7, with D possibly matching TRBD1 (6 bases). The CDR3 covers 14 residues. Germline CDR1 and CDR2: MNHEY and SVGAGI. Trimming stripped 2 bases from V and 5 bases from J, with 13 bases between. The CDR3 DNA reads TGTGCCAGCAGTTACCAGGGGCGCATGGACGAGCAGTACTTC. Translated, it gives CASSYQGRMDEQYF.

The chain carries TRBV5-1 and TRBJ1-2; the match to TRBD1 covers 9 bases. This CDR3 is 14 amino acids long. Germline CDR1 is SGHRS and CDR2 is YFSETQ. The V and J ends lost 3 bases and 6 bases, in that order; junction bases with no gene match: 6. CDR3 nucleotide sequence: TGCGCCAGCAGCTCCGGGACAGGGCGCGATGGCTACACCTTC. Residues: CASSSGTGRDGYTF.

This clone turned up a few times. V is TRBV6-6 and J is TRBJ2-5; D is unresolved. Germline V gene sequence: CDR1 MNHNY, CDR2 SVGAGI (reference sequence). V dropped 4 bases and J dropped 5 bases, with 5 bases sitting between them. This CDR3 region has 11 residues. This CDR3 reads CASSSLETQYF. In nucleotides, the CDR3 is TGTGCCAGCAGTTCACTCGAGACCCAGTACTTC.

This clone was observed a few times. The junction and the germline gene differ at one end; a read error may be behind it. The J gene is TRBJ1-4, the V gene TRBV5-6; TRBD1 might be the D (5 bases). The V gene's germline CDR1 is SGHDT and CDR2 YYEEEE. The CDR3 has 14 amino acids. The CDR3 coding sequence is TGTGCCAGCAGCCCCAGGCGGCAGGGCGCTCCCCCGGTCTTT. Residues: CASSPRRQGAPPVF.

This CDR3 reads CASSPPPSGGRDYNEQFF. DNA for the CDR3: TGTGCCAGCAGTCCGCCTCCTAGCGGGGGCCGGGATTACAATGAGCAGTTCTTC. The V gene is TRBV27, the J gene TRBJ2-1, with 10 bases identical to TRBD2. The CDR3 is 18 amino acids. V dropped 5 bases and J dropped 4; count of bases not matched to a gene: 14. CDR1 and CDR2 from the germline V gene are MNHEY and SMNVEV (reference sequence).

In this sample, this clone turned up once. The CDR3 coding sequence is TGTGCCAGCAGGCCTGACCCCTTGGGAGCTGAAGCTTTCTTT. Its translation: CASRPDPLGAEAFF. V gene TRBV2 combines with J gene TRBJ1-1; D is unclear. V was cut by 6 bases and J by 6 bases, with 17 bases left in between. The CDR3 has 14 amino acids. CDR1 SNHLY and CDR2 FYNNEI come from the germline V gene.